This T cell receptor beta chain was recorded in a study of beta chain features in type 1 diabetes. Study-level background: Patients and healthy donors were similar in age, gender and cell yields.

Purity exceeded 98% in all sorted populations. This clone appeared a few times. Its antigen is still unknown. Expressed TCRB transcripts were sequenced because the entire RNA isolate underwent reverse transcription. Profiling relied on immunoSEQ multiplex PCR, and the TCRdb table lists in-frame clones only, not all of them. The profile covers several thousand clones, with about four fifths appearing a single time and about 1.4% taken by the ten largest. General observations from the study: In comparison with healthy donors, patients had naive, central memory and Treg TCRB repertoires that appeared more similar. For Type 1 diabetes patients, all four CD4+ subsets carried TCRB CDR3s that were moderately but significantly shorter.

The CDR3 has 11 residues. Germline V CDR1 and CDR2: MNHNY, SVGAGI (reference sequence). V lost 7 bases and J lost 3, with 6 bases in between. The origin of this receptor is a woman between 18 and 29 years old in good health. The specimen was Tregs from blood. This chain connects TRBV6-6 to TRBJ1-1; D call uncertain. For the CDR3, the DNA is TGTGCCAGCAACGGTTACACTGAAGCTTTCTTT. Translating it yields CASNGYTEAFF.